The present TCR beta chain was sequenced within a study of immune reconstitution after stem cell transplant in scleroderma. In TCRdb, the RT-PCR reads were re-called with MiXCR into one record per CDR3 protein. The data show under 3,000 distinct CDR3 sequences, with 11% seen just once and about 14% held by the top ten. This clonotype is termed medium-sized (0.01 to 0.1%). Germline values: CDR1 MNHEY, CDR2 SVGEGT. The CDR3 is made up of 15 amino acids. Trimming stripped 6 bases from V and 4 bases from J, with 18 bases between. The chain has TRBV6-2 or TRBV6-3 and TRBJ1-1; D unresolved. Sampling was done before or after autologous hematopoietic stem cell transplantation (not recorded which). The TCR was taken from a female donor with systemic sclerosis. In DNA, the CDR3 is TGTGCCAGCAGGGCCCACGAGGGAAGAGGCACTGAAGCTTTCTTT. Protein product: CASRAHEGRGTEAFF.